Listed below are T cell receptor beta chains from one sample, sequenced in a study of OX40 agonist ivuxolimab in advanced cancers. Sequenced by immunoSEQ multiplex PCR; TCRdb stores in-frame clones only, minus some. The table has 60,000 to 90,000 clones, about 81% seen once. This specimen consisted of CD4+ or CD8+ T cells sorted from blood, obtained in a trial of the OX40 agonist ivuxolimab. The receptors were sampled from an adult with an advanced solid tumor such as melanoma, head and neck, liver or kidney cancer. Both conserved end residues are part of each CDR3. The D gene is left open where the match is weak. Clone size, where shown, is once, few, many, or a class for clones that have expanded.

j_gene,v_gene,abundance,d_gene,CDR3nt,CDR3aa
TRBJ2-1,TRBV5-4,.,.,TGTGCCAGCAGCTTGATACAGGTCAATGAGCAGTTCTTC,CASSLIQVNEQFF
TRBJ1-2,TRBV18,.,.,TGTGCCAGCTCCCTACCGCGGGGGGCAGGGGGCTACACCTTC,CASSLPRGAGGYTF
TRBJ1-2,TRBV4-3,.,.,TGCGCCAGCAGCCAAGATTTCACAGGGACCACTTATGGCTACACCTTC,CASSQDFTGTTYGYTF
TRBJ2-1,TRBV5-1,.,TRBD2,TGCGCCAGCAGCTCCCCGGGACTAGCGGGTTTTACCTCCTACAATGAGCAGTTCTTC,CASSSPGLAGFTSYNEQFF
TRBJ2-1,TRBV18,.,TRBD1,TGTGCCAGCTCAAAGGGACAGGGCGTGGGCAATGAGCAGTTCTTC,CASSKGQGVGNEQFF
TRBJ1-2,TRBV7-2,.,.,TGTGCCAGCAGCTTGCCCAGGACGGTGCACTATGGCTACACCTTC,CASSLPRTVHYGYTF
TRBJ2-1,TRBV9,.,.,TGTGCCAGCAGCGTGGCCACGTCCCACAATGAGCAGTTCTTC,CASSVATSHNEQFF
TRBJ1-1,TRBV14,.,.,TGTGCCAGCAGCCAAGACACCAACACTGAAGCTTTCTTT,CASSQDTNTEAFF
TRBJ1-2,TRBV5-5,.,.,TGTGCCAGCAGCTTGGTAGGGCCTGGTGGCTACACCTTC,CASSLVGPGGYTF
TRBJ1-6,TRBV5-4,few,.,TGTGCCAGCAGCTTGACAGGGATTGATTCACCCCTCCACTTT,CASSLTGIDSPLHF
TRBJ1-6,TRBV7-6,.,TRBD1,TGTGCCAGCAGCTTATTCCCCACAGGGGAGAAATACGGTTCACCCCTCCACTTT,CASSLFPTGEKYGSPLHF
TRBJ1-2,TRBV18,few,.,TGTGCCAGCTCACCACGAGAAGGGAACAAATTGTATGGCTACACCTTC,CASSPREGNKLYGYTF
TRBJ2-7,TRBV6-5,.,TRBD2,TGTGCCAGCTTCAGGGACGGGAGGGTAGACGAGCAGTACTTC,CASFRDGRVDEQYF
TRBJ1-2,TRBV25-1,.,.,TGTGCCAGCAGCGAACCCCAAAACTATGGCTACACCTTC,CASSEPQNYGYTF
TRBJ1-2,TRBV27,.,.,TGTGCCAGCAGCGGTCGCCCGAGAAACCGGGACACCCATGGCTACACCTTC,CASSGRPRNRDTHGYTF
TRBJ2-1,TRBV5-1,.,.,TGCGCCAGCAGCCAAAGAGCGGTCCGCACCTACAATGAGCAGTTCTTC,CASSQRAVRTYNEQFF
TRBJ2-5,TRBV5-1,.,.,TGCGCCAGCAGCTTGGTGCCAGGGCGGGAGACCCAGTACTTC,CASSLVPGRETQYF
TRBJ2-5,TRBV30,.,TRBD2,TGTGCCTGGGCGGGGGTCCGATGGGAGACCCAGTACTTC,CAWAGVRWETQYF
TRBJ1-4,TRBV4-1,.,.,TGCGCCAGCAGCCAATGGGGTGACGAAAAACTGTTTTTT,CASSQWGDEKLFF
TRBJ1-2,TRBV9,.,.,TGTGCCAGCAGCGCTAATACCTACCTTCAGGGTGCCTTGATCCGATATGGCTACACCTTC,CASSANTYLQGALIRYGYTF
TRBJ1-1,TRBV2,.,TRBD1,TGTGCCAGCAGTGGCGCGGACAGGGCCGACCTCAACTTT,CASSGADRADLNF
TRBJ2-5,TRBV18,.,TRBD2,TGTGCCAGCTCACCAACTAGCGGGAGGGAGACCCAGTACTTC,CASSPTSGRETQYF
TRBJ2-7,TRBV7-3,once,TRBD2,TGTGCCAGCAGGACCAACCCGGGACTAGCGTACGAGCAGTACTTC,CASRTNPGLAYEQYF
TRBJ2-3,TRBV5-4,.,.,TGCGCCAGCAGCCACCCCCAGGGCAGGGGAGGAGGAGATACGCAGTATTTT,CASSHPQGRGGGDTQYF
TRBJ2-3,TRBV9,.,.,TGTGCCAGCACCCTCGGCAGAAGCACAGATACGCAGTATTTT,CASTLGRSTDTQYF
TRBJ1-1,TRBV29-1,.,.,TGCAGCGCCCTCCAGGCCAGAGATCACACTGAAGCTTTCTTT,CSALQARDHTEAFF
TRBJ2-1,TRBV5-4,.,TRBD2,TGTGCCAGCAGCCTGACTAGCTATGAGCAGTTCTTC,CASSLTSYEQFF
TRBJ2-5,TRBV5-1,.,.,TGCGCCAGCAGCACACACCAAGAGACCCAGTACTTC,CASSTHQETQYF
TRBJ2-3,TRBV21-1,.,.,TGTGCCAGCAGCAAAGTAGAGCGGGGGGCTAGCACAGATACGCAGTATTTT,CASSKVERGASTDTQYF
TRBJ2-5,TRBV5-4,once,.,TGTGCCAGCAGCGTCTCTAGGGGACACCCAGAGACCCAGTACTTC,CASSVSRGHPETQYF
TRBJ1-2,TRBV19,.,.,TGTGCCAGTCAACCGTACCTCACCGGGGCGAAGTATGGCTACACCTTC,CASQPYLTGAKYGYTF
TRBJ1-1,TRBV2,.,.,TGTGCCAGCAGTGAGCCGATTGAAGCTTTCTTT,CASSEPIEAFF
TRBJ2-5,TRBV5-1,few,.,TGCGCCAGCAGCCCCGGATGGGGCAACCAAGAGACCCAGTACTTC,CASSPGWGNQETQYF